The entry below describes one TCR beta chain. The entry originates in a study of Ad26.COV2.S vaccination and SARS-CoV-2 variants. The CDR3 spans 13 residues. V lost 5 bases, J lost 6 bases, and 5 bases stayed unmatched. CDR1 SGHNT and CDR2 YYREEE come from the germline V gene (reference sequence). TCRdb's table, derived via immunoSEQ multiplex PCR, lists solely in-frame clones and lacks some. Of approximately 340,000 clones listed, approximately 84% are singletons. The treatment is: 15 to 20 received Ad26.COV2.S at low or high dose, single or two shots; roughly five received placebo; per-sample allocation not given. The samples date from day 63 after the first vaccine or placebo injection.

Source: peripheral blood, taken in a trial of Ad26.COV2.S vaccine versus placebo. The chain uses TRBV5-4 and TRBJ2-7; 10 nucleotides agree with TRBD1. This receptor was identified in a person between 18 and 65 years old who received the Ad26.COV2.S COVID-19 vaccine or a placebo. CDR3 nucleotides: TGTGCCAGCAGTTGGACAGGGGGAGCCGAGCAGTACTTC. Its translation: CASSWTGGAEQYF.